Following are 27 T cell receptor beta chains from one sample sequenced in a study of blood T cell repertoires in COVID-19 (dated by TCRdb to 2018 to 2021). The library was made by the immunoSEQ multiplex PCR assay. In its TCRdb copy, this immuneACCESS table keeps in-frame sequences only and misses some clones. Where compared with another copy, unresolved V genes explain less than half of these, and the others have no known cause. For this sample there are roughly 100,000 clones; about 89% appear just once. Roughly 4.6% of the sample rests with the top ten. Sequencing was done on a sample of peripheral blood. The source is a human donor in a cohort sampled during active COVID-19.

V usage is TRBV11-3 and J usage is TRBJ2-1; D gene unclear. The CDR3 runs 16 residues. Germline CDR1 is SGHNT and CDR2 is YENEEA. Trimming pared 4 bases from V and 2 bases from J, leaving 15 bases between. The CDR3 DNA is TGTGCCAGCAGCTCGCGTGGGCCGAAAACCTACAATGAGCAGTTCTTC. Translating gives CASSSRGPKTYNEQFF.

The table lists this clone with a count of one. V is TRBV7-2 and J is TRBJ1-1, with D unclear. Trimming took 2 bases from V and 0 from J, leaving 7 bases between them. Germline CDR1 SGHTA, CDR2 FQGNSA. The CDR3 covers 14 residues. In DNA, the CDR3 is TGTGCCAGCAGCTTACACGCAGTGAACACTGAAGCTTTCTTT. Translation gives CASSLHAVNTEAFF.

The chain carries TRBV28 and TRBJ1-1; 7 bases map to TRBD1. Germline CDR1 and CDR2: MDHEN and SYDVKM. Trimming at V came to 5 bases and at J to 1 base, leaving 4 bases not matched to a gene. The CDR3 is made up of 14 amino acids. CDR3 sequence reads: CASSPRDRNTEAFF. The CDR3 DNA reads TGTGCCAGCAGTCCGCGGGACAGGAACACTGAAGCTTTCTTT. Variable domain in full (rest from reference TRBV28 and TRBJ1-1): DVKVTQSSRYLVKRTGEKVFLECVQDMDHENMFWYRQDPGLGLRLIYFSYDVKMKEKGDIPEGYSVSREKKERFSLILESASTNQTSMYLCASSPRDRNTEAFFGQGTRLTVV.

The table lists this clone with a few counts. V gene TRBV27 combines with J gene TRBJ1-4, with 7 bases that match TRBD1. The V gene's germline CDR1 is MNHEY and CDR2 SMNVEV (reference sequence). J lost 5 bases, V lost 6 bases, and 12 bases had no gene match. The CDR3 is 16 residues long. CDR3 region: CASRPLQGPLNEKLFF. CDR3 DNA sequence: TGTGCCAGCAGACCACTACAGGGGCCCCTCAATGAAAAACTGTTTTTT.

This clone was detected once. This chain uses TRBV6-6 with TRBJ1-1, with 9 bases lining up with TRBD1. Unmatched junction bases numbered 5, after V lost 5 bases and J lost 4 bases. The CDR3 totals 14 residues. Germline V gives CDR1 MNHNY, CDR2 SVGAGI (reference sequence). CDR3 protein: CASSGGTGITEAFF. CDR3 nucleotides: TGTGCCAGCAGTGGGGGGACAGGGATCACTGAAGCTTTCTTT.

The CDR3 protein is CASTRGLAGSRRDNEQFF. Written as DNA, the CDR3 is TGTGCCAGCACCAGAGGCCTAGCGGGGTCACGACGGGACAATGAGCAGTTCTTC. The V and J genes are TRBV7-6 and TRBJ2-1; the match to TRBD2 covers 9 bases. V lost 7 bases to trimming and J lost 5 bases; unmatched junction nucleotides: 18. This CDR3 contains 18 residues. Germline V CDR1 and CDR2: SGHVS, FNYEAQ.

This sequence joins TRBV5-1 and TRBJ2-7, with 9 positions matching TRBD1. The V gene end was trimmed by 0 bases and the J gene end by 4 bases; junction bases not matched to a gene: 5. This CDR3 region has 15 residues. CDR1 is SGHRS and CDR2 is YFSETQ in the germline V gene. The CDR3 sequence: CASSLVGQGIYEQYF. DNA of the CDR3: TGCGCCAGCAGCTTGGTTGGACAGGGGATTTACGAGCAGTACTTC.

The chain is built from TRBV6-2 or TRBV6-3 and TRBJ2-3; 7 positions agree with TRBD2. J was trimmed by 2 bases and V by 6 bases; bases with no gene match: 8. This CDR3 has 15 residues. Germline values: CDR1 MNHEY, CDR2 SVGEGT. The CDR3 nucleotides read TGTGCCAGCAGCCGAAGCGGGGAGGCCACAGATACGCAGTATTTT. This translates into CASSRSGEATDTQYF.

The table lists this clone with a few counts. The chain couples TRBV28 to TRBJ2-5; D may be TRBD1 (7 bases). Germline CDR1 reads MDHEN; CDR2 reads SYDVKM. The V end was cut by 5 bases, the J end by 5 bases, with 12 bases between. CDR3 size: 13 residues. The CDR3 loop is CASSGDSGETQYF. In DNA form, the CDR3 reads TGTGCCAGCAGTGGGGACAGCGGGGAGACCCAGTACTTC.

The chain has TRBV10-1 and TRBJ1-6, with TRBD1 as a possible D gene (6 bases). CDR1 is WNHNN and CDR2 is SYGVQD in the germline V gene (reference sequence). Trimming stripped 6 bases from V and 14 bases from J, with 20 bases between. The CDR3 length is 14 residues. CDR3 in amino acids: CASRTPGHIFTLHF. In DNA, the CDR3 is TGCGCCAGCAGGACTCCGGGACACATATTCACCCTCCACTTT.

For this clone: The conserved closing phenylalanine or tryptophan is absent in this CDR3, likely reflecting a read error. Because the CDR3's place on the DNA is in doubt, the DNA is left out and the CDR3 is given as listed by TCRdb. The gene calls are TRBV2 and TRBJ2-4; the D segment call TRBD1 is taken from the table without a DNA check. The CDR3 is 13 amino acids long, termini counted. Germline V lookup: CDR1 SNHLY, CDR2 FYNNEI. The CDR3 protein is CASSEARDRWGRL.

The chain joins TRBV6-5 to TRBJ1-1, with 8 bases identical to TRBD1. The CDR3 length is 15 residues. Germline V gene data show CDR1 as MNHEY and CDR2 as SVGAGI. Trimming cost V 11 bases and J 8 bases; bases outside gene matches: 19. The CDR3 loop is CASATLGATGGEAFF. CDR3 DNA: TGTGCCTCTGCAACCTTAGGGGCAACAGGGGGAGAAGCTTTCTTT.

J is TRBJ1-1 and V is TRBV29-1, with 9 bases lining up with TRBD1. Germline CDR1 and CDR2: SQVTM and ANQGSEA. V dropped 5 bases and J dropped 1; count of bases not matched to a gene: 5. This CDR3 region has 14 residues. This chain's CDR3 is CSVLGQGGNTEAFF. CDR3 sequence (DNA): TGCAGCGTTCTGGGACAGGGTGGGAACACTGAAGCTTTCTTT.

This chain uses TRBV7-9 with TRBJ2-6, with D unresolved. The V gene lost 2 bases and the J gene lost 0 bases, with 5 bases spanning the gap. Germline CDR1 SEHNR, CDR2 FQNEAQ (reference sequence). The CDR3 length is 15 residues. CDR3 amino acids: CASSLTRSGANVLTF. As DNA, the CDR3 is TGTGCCAGCAGCTTAACACGCTCTGGGGCCAACGTCCTGACTTTC.

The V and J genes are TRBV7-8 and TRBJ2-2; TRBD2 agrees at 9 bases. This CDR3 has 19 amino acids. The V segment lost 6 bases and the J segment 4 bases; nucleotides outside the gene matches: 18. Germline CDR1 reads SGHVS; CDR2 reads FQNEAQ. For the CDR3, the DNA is TGTGCCAGCAGTTATAGGGGACTAGCCCTTCGCGTGGGCACCGGGGAGCTGTTTTTT. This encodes CASSYRGLALRVGTGELFF. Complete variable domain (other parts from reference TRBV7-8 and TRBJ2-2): GAGVSQSPRYKVAKRGQDVALRCDPISGHVSLFWYQQALGQGPEFLTYFQNEAQLDKSGLPSDRFFAERPEGSVSTLKIQRTQQEDSAVYLCASSYRGLALRVGTGELFFGEGSRLTVL.

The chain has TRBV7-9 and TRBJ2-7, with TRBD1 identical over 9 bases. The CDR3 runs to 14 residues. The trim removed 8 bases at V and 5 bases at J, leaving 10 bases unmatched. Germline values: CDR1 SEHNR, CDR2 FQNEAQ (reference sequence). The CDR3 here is CASATWDRVDEQYF. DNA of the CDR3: TGTGCCAGCGCGACGTGGGACAGGGTCGACGAGCAGTACTTC.

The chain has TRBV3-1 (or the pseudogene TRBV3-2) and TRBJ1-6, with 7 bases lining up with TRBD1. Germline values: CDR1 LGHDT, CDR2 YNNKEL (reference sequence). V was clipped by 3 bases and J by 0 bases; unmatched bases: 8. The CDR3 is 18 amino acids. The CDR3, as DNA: TGTGCCAGCAGCCATTCTGGACAGGTGAGCTCCTATAATTCACCCCTCCACTTT. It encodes CASSHSGQVSSYNSPLHF.

CDR3 sequence: CASTAGGNTIYF. The CDR3 bases are TGTGCCAGCACTGCCGGTGGAAACACCATATATTTT. The chain couples TRBV3-1 (or the pseudogene TRBV3-2) to TRBJ1-3; D ambiguous. The CDR3 sequence is 12 residues long. Germline V gene lookup returns CDR1 LGHDT and CDR2 YNNKEL (reference sequence). V lost 7 bases, J lost 3 bases, and 7 bases lay in between.

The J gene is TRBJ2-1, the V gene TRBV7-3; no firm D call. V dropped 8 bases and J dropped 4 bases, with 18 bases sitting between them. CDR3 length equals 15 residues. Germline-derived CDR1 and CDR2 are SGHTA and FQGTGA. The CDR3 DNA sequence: TGTGCCAGCGGCCGAGGAGACGTAGCATACAATGAGCAGTTCTTC. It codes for CASGRGDVAYNEQFF.

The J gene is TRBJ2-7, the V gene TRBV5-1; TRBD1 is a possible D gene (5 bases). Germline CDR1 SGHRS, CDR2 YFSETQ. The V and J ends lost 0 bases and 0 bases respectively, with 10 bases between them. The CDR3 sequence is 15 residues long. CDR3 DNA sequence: TGCGCCAGCAGCTTGGAGGCAGGGCACTCCTACGAGCAGTACTTC. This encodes CASSLEAGHSYEQYF.

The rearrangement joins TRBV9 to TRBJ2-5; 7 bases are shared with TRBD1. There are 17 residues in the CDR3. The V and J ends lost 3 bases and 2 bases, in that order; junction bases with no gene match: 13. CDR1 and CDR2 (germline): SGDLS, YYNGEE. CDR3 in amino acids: CASSAKWDSITQETQYF. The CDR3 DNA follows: TGTGCCAGCAGCGCAAAATGGGACAGTATTACTCAAGAGACCCAGTACTTC.

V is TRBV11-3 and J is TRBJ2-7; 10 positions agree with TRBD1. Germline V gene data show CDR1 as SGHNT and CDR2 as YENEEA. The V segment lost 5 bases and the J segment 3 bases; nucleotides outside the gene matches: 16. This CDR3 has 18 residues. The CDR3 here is CASSEGQGVSLNIYEQYF. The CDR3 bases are TGTGCCAGCAGCGAAGGACAGGGGGTGTCTTTAAACATCTACGAGCAGTACTTC.

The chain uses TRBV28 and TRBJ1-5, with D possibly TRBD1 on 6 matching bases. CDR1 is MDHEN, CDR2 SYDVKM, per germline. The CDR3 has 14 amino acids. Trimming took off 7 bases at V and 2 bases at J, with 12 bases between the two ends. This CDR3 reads CASTPPGGNQPQHF. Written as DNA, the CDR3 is TGTGCCAGCACCCCTCCAGGGGGCAATCAGCCCCAGCATTTT.

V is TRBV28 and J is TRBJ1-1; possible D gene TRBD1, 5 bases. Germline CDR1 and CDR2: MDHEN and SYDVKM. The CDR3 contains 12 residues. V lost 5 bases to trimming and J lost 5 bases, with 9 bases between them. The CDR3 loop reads CASSTTGTEAFF. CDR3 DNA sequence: TGTGCCAGCAGTACTACAGGAACTGAAGCTTTCTTT.

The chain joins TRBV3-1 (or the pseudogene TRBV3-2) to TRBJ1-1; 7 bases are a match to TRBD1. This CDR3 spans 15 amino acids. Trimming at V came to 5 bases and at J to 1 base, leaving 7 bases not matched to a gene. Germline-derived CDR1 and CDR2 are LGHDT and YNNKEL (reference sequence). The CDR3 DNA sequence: TGTGCCAGCAGCTGGGGAGGACAGGCGAACACTGAAGCTTTCTTT. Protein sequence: CASSWGGQANTEAFF.

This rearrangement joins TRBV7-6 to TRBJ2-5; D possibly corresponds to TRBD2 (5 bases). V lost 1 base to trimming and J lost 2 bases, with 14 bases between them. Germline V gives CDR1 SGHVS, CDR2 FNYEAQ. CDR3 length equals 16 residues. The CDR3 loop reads CASSLGGSGWQETQYF. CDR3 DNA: TGTGCCAGCAGCTTAGGTGGCTCGGGATGGCAAGAGACCCAGTACTTC.

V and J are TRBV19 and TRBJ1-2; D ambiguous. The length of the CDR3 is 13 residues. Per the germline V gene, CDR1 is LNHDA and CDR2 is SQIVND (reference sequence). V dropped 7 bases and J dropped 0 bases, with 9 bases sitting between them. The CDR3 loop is CASTRSSNYGYTF. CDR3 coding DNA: TGTGCCAGTACCCGGAGTTCTAACTATGGCTACACCTTC. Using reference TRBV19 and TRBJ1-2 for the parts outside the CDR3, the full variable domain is DGGITQSPKYLFRKEGQNVTLSCEQNLNHDAMYWYRQDPGQGLRLIYYSQIVNDFQKGDIAEGYSVSREKKESFPLTVTSAQKNPTAFYLCASTRSSNYGYTFGSGTRLTVV.